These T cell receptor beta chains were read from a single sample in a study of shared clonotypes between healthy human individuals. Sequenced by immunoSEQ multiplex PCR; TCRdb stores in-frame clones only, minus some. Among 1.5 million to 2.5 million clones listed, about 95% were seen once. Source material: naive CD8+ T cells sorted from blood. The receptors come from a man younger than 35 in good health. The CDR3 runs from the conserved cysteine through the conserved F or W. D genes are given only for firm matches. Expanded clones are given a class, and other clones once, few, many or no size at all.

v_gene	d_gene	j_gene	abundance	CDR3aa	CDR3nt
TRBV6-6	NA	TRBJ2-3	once	CASLEGSYSTDTQYF	TGTGCCAGCCTCGAGGGCTCGTACAGCACAGATACGCAGTATTTT
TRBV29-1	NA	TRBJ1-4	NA	CSVAGTSGEKLFF	TGCAGCGTTGCCGGGACCTCGGGTGAAAAACTGTTTTTT
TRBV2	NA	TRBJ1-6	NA	CASSLDNSYNSPLHF	TGTGCCAGCAGTCTGGACAACTCCTATAATTCACCCCTCCACTTT
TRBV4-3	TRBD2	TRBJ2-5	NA	CASSQETGGLQETQYF	TGCGCCAGCAGCCAAGAGACGGGAGGCCTACAAGAGACCCAGTACTTC
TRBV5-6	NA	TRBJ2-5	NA	CASSGDTSRETQYF	TGTGCCAGCAGCGGCGACACTAGCAGAGAGACCCAGTACTTC
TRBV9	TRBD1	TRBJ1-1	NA	CASSGQGIETEAFF	TGTGCCAGCAGCGGACAGGGGATTGAGACTGAAGCTTTCTTT
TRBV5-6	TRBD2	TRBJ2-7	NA	CASSGGDDEQYF	TGTGCCAGCAGCGGGGGGGACGACGAGCAGTACTTC
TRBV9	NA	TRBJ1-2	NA	CASSPQITMAERDYTF	TGTGCCAGCAGCCCCCAAATAACGATGGCGGAAAGGGACTACACCTTC
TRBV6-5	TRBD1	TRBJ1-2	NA	CASSYSSAGGSYGYTF	TGTGCCAGCAGTTACTCGTCAGCAGGGGGATCATATGGCTACACCTTC
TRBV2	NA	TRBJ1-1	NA	CASRDRSMNTEAFF	TGTGCCAGCAGAGACAGGAGTATGAACACTGAAGCTTTCTTT